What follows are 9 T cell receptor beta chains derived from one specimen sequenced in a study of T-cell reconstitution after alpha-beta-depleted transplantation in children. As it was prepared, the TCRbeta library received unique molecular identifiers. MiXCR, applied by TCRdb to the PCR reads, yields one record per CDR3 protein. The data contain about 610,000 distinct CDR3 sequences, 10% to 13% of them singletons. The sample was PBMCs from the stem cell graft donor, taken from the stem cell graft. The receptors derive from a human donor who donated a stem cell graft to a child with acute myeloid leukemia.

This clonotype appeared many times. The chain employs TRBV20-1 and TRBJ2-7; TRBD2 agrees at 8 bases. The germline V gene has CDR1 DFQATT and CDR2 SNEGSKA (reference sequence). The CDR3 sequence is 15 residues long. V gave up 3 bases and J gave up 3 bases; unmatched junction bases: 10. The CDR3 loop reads CSARMSVAGRYEQYF. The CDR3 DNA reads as TGCAGTGCTAGGATGTCTGTAGCGGGACGCTACGAGCAGTACTTC.

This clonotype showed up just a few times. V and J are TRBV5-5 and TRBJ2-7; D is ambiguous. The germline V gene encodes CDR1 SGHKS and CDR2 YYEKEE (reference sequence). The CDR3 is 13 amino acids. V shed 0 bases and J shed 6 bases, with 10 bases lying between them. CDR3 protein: CASSLATPREQYF. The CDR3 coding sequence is TGTGCCAGCAGCTTGGCGACCCCCCGCGAGCAGTACTTC.

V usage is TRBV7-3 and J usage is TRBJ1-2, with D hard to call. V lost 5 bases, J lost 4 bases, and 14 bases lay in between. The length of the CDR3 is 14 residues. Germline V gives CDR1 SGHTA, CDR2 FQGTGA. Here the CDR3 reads CASSQGPTGYGYTF. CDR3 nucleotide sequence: TGTGCCAGCAGCCAAGGACCGACTGGCTATGGCTACACCTTC.

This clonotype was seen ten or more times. CDR3 in DNA: TGCAGTGCAGTCCCGGGGCTGCGCACCTATGGCTACACCTTC. The encoded protein is CSAVPGLRTYGYTF. The rearrangement joins TRBV20-1 to TRBJ1-2; tentatively, D is TRBD1 (5 bases). Between the trimmed V and J ends, which lost 6 bases and 4 bases, there was a span of 18 bases. Germline V CDR1 and CDR2: DFQATT, SNEGSKA (reference sequence). CDR3 length: 14 residues.

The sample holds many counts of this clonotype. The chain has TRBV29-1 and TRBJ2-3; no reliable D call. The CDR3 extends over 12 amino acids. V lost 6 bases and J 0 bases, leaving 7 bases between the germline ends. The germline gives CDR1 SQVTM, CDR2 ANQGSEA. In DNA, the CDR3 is TGCAGCGTGGACGATAGCACAGATACGCAGTATTTT. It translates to CSVDDSTDTQYF.

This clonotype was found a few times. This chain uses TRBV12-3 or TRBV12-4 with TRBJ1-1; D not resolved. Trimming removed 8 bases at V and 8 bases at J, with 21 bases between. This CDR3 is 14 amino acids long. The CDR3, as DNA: TGTGCCAGCGAGTTGGGGTCGAGAGGGAACGAAGCTTTCTTT. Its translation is CASELGSRGNEAFF.

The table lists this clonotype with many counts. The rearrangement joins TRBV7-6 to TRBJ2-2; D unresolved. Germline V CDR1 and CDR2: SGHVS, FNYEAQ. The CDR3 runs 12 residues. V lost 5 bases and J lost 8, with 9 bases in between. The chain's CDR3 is CASSHPRGELFF. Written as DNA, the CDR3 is TGTGCCAGCAGCCACCCCCGAGGGGAGCTGTTTTTT.

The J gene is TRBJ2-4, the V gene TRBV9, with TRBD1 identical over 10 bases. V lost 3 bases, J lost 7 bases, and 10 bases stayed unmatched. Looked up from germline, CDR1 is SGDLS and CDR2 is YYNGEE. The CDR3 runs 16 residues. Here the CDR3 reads CASSAGQGTFGNIQYF. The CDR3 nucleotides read TGTGCCAGCAGCGCGGGACAGGGGACGTTCGGGAACATTCAGTACTTC.

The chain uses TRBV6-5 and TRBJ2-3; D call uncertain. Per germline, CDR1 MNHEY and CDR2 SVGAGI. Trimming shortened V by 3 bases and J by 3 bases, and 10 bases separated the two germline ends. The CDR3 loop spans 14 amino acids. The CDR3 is CASSYFKGTDTQYF. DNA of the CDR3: TGTGCCAGCAGTTATTTCAAAGGGACAGATACGCAGTATTTT.